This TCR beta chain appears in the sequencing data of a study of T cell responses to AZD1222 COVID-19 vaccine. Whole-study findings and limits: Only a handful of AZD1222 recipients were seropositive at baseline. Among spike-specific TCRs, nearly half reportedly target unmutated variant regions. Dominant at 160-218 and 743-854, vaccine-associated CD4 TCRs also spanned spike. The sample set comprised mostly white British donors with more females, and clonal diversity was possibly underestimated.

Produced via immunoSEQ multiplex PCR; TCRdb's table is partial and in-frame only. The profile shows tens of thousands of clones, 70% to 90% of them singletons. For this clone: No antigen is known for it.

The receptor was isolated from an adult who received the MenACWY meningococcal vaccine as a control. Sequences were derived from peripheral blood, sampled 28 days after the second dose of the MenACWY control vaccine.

The CDR3, as DNA: TGTGCCATCAGTGAAACACTAGCGGGGGGGAGTACGCAGTATTTT. It translates to CAISETLAGGSTQYF. The chain uses TRBV10-3 and TRBJ2-3; TRBD2 agrees at 13 bases. Germline CDR1 reads ENHRY; CDR2 reads SYGVKD. This CDR3 spans 15 amino acids. The junction had 5 bases not matched to a gene; V was cut back by 3 bases and J by 8 bases.